These 21 T cell receptor beta chains were all obtained from the same sample, sequenced in a study of regulatory T cells in long-lasting Graves disease. This sample's time point: newly diagnosed GD, antithyroid drugs for less than 3 months. PBMCs were the source of the RNA used for TCR sequencing. Investigators prepared the TCR beta libraries by applying iRepertoire HTBI primers and Arm-PCR of CDR3 regions. TCRdb processed the multiplex PCR reads anew with MiXCR; each CDR3 protein has one entry. The sample lists 500,000 or so distinct CDR3 sequences, roughly a sixth occurring once. These data were also filed under a second study, of T cells in Graves' hyperthyroidism and ophthalmopathy.

Sequenced here: peripheral blood mononuclear cells (PBMCs), sampled at new diagnosis, from a patient treated with antithyroid drugs. The receptors shown here come from a woman aged 35-65 years with Graves disease.

This clonotype showed up many times. The rearrangement joins TRBV12-3 or TRBV12-4 to TRBJ2-2, with a possible D match to TRBD1 (5 bases). The CDR3 extends over 17 amino acids. V was cut by 4 bases and J by 0 bases, with 15 bases left in between. Here the CDR3 DNA reads TGTGCCAGCAGTTCCGGCCTCAGGGCGACGAACACCGGGGAGCTGTTTTTT. It is translated as CASSSGLRATNTGELFF.

This clonotype was seen at least ten times. V and J are TRBV7-2 and TRBJ1-2; TRBD1 might be the D (6 bases). The CDR3 contains 17 residues. The germline V and J ends were trimmed by 1 base and 0 bases, with 15 bases remaining between them. Germline CDR1 SGHTA, CDR2 FQGNSA. The CDR3 spells CASSLGKWTEANYGYTF. The CDR3 DNA sequence: TGTGCCAGCAGCTTAGGTAAATGGACAGAAGCTAACTATGGCTACACCTTC.

The CDR3 DNA reads as TGTGCCAGCAGTTACAGCCGGGACAGACTTAGCAATCAGCCCCAGCATTTT. This translates into CASSYSRDRLSNQPQHF. The rearrangement links TRBV6-2 or TRBV6-3 to TRBJ1-5; TRBD1 matches 7 bases. The germline V gene has CDR1 MNHEY and CDR2 SVGEGT. CDR3 size: 17 residues. V shed 2 bases, J shed 0 bases, and the junction held 7 bases outside the gene matches.

The chain has TRBV6-2 or TRBV6-3 and TRBJ2-3, with a tentative D call TRBD2 (6 bases). The V gene's germline CDR1 is MNHEY and CDR2 SVGEGT. The CDR3 has 14 residues. Trimming shortened V by 6 bases and J by 1 base, and 11 bases separated the two germline ends. The CDR3 spells CASRLAVGTDTQYF. The CDR3 DNA sequence: TGTGCCAGCAGACTAGCCGTAGGCACAGATACGCAGTATTTT.

This chain uses TRBV12-3 or TRBV12-4 with TRBJ1-5; D possibly corresponds to TRBD1 (6 bases). V was cut by 3 bases and J by 5 bases, with 8 bases left in between. The CDR3 consists of 13 residues. DNA for the CDR3: TGTGCCAGCAGTTTTGGGGGCTATCAGCCCCAGCATTTT. Protein: CASSFGGYQPQHF.

This clonotype was detected many times. This chain joins TRBV30 and TRBJ1-1; D ambiguous. The CDR3 spans 12 residues. V gave up 3 bases and J gave up 13 bases, with 18 bases separating them. Germline CDR1 is GTSNPN and CDR2 is SVGIG (reference sequence). CDR3 nucleotides: TGTGCCTGGAGGGCGGAACCCGCAGGTGGTTTCTTT. Translated: CAWRAEPAGGFF.

This clonotype has ten or more counts. V gene TRBV28 combines with J gene TRBJ1-3, with 8 nucleotides matching TRBD1. The V and J ends lost 6 bases and 4 bases, in that order; junction bases with no gene match: 11. CDR3 length: 16 residues. Germline V gene lookup returns CDR1 MDHEN and CDR2 SYDVKM. The CDR3 region is CASSRQDRAAGNTIYF. The CDR3 coding sequence is TGTGCCAGCAGCCGGCAGGACAGGGCCGCCGGAAACACCATATATTTT.

Concerning this clonotype itself: A much larger clone sits a single nucleotide away, making a read error possible. This chain connects TRBV20-1 to TRBJ1-2; the D is unclear. The V gene's germline CDR1 is DFQATT and CDR2 SNEGSKA (reference sequence). The CDR3 runs 12 residues. CDR3 nucleotide sequence: TGCAGTGCTACGGGTTCTCCCTATGGCTACGCCTTC. Translation gives CSATGSPYGYAF.

This rearrangement joins TRBV28 to TRBJ1-5, with no clear D. Germline V lookup: CDR1 MDHEN, CDR2 SYDVKM. The length of the CDR3 is 14 residues. V lost 5 bases to trimming and J lost 3 bases, with 11 bases between them. CDR3 DNA sequence: TGTGCCAGCAGTCTTTCAAGCCTCAATCAGCCCCAGCATTTT. It codes for CASSLSSLNQPQHF.

The chain couples TRBV2 to TRBJ1-3; D gene uncertain. CDR1 is SNHLY and CDR2 is FYNNEI in the germline V gene. Trimming left V 4 bases short and J 0 bases short, with 7 bases between. The CDR3 runs 14 residues. CDR3 DNA: TGTGCCAGCAGTGGGGGTAGCTCTGGAAACACCATATATTTT. Amino acid sequence: CASSGGSSGNTIYF.

This sequence joins TRBV27 and TRBJ1-5; no reliable D call. This CDR3 is built from 13 residues. Germline V gene lookup returns CDR1 MNHEY and CDR2 SMNVEV (reference sequence). The V and J ends lost 0 bases and 8 bases respectively, with 8 bases between them. The CDR3 protein is CASSLSPPEPQHF. The CDR3 DNA follows: TGTGCCAGCAGTTTATCACCCCCGGAGCCCCAGCATTTT.

This clonotype was seen just once. The V call is TRBV5-1, the J call TRBJ2-1; D remains ambiguous. The CDR3 is made up of 15 amino acids. From germline, CDR1 is SGHRS and CDR2 YFSETQ. With 1 base removed from V and 6 bases from J, the gap between germline ends came to 14 bases. CDR3 amino acids: CASSLSDDPTNEQFF. The CDR3, as DNA: TGCGCCAGCAGCTTGTCCGACGACCCCACCAATGAGCAGTTCTTC.

At least ten counts were recorded for this clonotype. The CDR3: CASSVSRTSNYGYTF. Here the CDR3 DNA reads TGTGCCAGCAGTGTATCCAGGACCTCTAACTATGGCTACACCTTC. The gene calls are TRBV6-1 and TRBJ1-2; D is uncertain. Germline V gives CDR1 MNHNS, CDR2 SASEGT. V lost 4 bases to trimming and J lost 0 bases, with 12 bases between them. The CDR3 runs to 15 residues.

This clonotype has at least ten counts. The rearrangement uses TRBV11-2 and TRBJ2-3; D perhaps matches TRBD1 (5 bases). The CDR3 is 16 amino acids. Trimming shortened V by 2 bases and J by 2 bases, and 14 bases separated the two germline ends. Germline V gives CDR1 SGHAT, CDR2 FQNNGV. DNA of the CDR3: TGTGCCAGCAGCTTATCTGCCCAGGGTTACACAGATACGCAGTATTTT. Translated: CASSLSAQGYTDTQYF.

Ten or more counts support this clonotype. The chain has TRBV20-1 and TRBJ2-7, with D perhaps TRBD1 (5 bases). The CDR3 runs 13 residues. Trimming took 3 bases from V and 6 from J, leaving 15 bases between them. Germline CDR1 DFQATT, CDR2 SNEGSKA (reference sequence). The CDR3, as DNA: TGCAGTGCTAGTGACCCAGGGAAACGCGAGCAGTACTTC. Translation gives CSASDPGKREQYF.

This clonotype was recorded a few times. An end of the junction does not agree with germline; a read error may underlie this. The chain recombines TRBV6-2 or TRBV6-3 with TRBJ2-1; no clear D gene. Germline lookup yields CDR1 MNHEY and CDR2 SVGEGT. There are 14 residues in the CDR3. The CDR3 DNA reads TGTGCCAGCAGTTCCCCTCCGGAGAACAATGAGCCGTTCTTC. Its protein is CASSSPPENNEPFF.

This clonotype was counted at least ten times. The chain recombines TRBV11-2 with TRBJ2-5, with 9 bases fitting TRBD2. With V trimmed by 2 bases and J by 4 bases, 8 bases remained unmatched. The germline V gene has CDR1 SGHAT and CDR2 FQNNGV. The CDR3 has 16 amino acids. This chain's CDR3 is CASSLMASGTPETQYF. CDR3 nucleotide sequence: TGTGCCAGCAGCTTAATGGCTAGCGGGACACCAGAGACCCAGTACTTC.

At least ten counts were recorded for this clonotype. The chain joins TRBV24-1 to TRBJ1-1, with D tentatively TRBD1 (6 bases). Germline CDR1 and CDR2: KGHDR and SFDVKD. The length of the CDR3 is 14 residues. V lost 9 bases to trimming and J lost 3 bases, with 16 bases between them. Here the CDR3 reads CATQGGIFDTEAFF. The CDR3 DNA reads as TGTGCCACCCAAGGGGGGATTTTCGACACTGAAGCTTTCTTT.

The chain links TRBV25-1 to TRBJ1-1, with a weak D call TRBD1 (5 bases). Trimming removed 2 bases from V and 3 bases from J, with 13 bases in between. The CDR3 runs to 15 residues. The germline V gene has CDR1 MGHDK and CDR2 SYGVNS. CDR3 sequence: CASSEIGHSDTEAFF. The CDR3 region has the DNA TGTGCCAGCAGTGAAATCGGACATTCGGACACTGAAGCTTTCTTT.

This clonotype was seen repeatedly, ten times or more. The gene calls are TRBV11-3 and TRBJ2-1; 12 nucleotides match TRBD2. Germline V lookup: CDR1 SGHNT, CDR2 YENEEA. The CDR3 length is 14 residues. The junction had 6 bases not matched to a gene; V was cut back by 5 bases and J by 10 bases. As DNA, the CDR3 is TGTGCCAGCAGCCTAGCGGGGGGGACTGGGGAGCAGTTCTTC. Its translation is CASSLAGGTGEQFF.

The chain joins TRBV20-1 to TRBJ2-3; 8 bases align to TRBD2. Germline lookup yields CDR1 DFQATT and CDR2 SNEGSKA (reference sequence). V dropped 5 bases and J dropped 0; count of bases not matched to a gene: 19. The CDR3 length is 19 residues. CDR3 amino acids: CSAPPRGGGGSWSTDTQYF. Written as DNA, the CDR3 is TGCAGTGCTCCGCCTCGGGGGGGGGGCGGATCATGGAGCACAGATACGCAGTATTTT.